This TCR beta chain was observed in a study of blood T cell repertoires in COVID-19. The CDR3 sequence is 11 residues long. V was cut by 6 bases and J by 14 bases, with 11 bases left in between. Looked up from germline, CDR1 is SNHLY and CDR2 is FYNNEI. The repertoire was sequenced with immunoSEQ multiplex PCR; TCRdb's copy has only in-frame clones and lacks some. The data contain 60,000 to 95,000 clones, around nine tenths of them seen just once; the ten biggest clones take up roughly 15%. This clone showed up just a few times. This TCR was recovered from a woman of 80 years or more with active or convalescent COVID-19. Sequencing was performed on peripheral blood. This sequence joins TRBV2 and TRBJ1-6; D is unresolved. The CDR3 nucleotides read TGTGCCAGCAGCACCTATGCGGCCCTCCACTTT. It translates to CASSTYAALHF.